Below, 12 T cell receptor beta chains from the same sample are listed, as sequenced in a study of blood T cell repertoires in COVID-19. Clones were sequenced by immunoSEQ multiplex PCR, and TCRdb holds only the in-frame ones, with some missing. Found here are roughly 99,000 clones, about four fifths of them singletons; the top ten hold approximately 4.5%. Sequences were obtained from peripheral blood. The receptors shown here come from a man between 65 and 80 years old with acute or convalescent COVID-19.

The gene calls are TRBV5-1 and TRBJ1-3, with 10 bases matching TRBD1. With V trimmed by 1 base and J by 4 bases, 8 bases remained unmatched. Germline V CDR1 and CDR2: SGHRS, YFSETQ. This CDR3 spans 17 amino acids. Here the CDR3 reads CASSLYPGQGVGNTIYF. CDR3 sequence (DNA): TGCGCCAGCAGCTTGTACCCCGGACAGGGGGTAGGAAACACCATATATTTT.

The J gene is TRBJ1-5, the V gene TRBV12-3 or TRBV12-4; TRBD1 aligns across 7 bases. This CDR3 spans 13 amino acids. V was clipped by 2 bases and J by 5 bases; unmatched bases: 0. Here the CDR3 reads CASSLTGDQPQHF. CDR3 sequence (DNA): TGTGCCAGCAGTTTAACAGGGGATCAGCCCCAGCATTTT.

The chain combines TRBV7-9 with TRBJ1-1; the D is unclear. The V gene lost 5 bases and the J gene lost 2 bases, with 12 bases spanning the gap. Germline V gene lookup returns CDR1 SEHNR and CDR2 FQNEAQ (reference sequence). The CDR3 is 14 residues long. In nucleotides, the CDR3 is TGTGCCAGCAGCGTTCACTCTTCCAACACTGAAGCTTTCTTT. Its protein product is CASSVHSSNTEAFF.

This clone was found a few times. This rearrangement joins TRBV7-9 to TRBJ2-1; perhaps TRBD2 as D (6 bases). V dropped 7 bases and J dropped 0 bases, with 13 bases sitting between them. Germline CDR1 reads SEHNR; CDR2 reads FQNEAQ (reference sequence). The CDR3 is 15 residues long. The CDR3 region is CASTPRGSSYNEQFF. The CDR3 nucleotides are TGTGCCAGCACCCCCCGGGGGTCCTCCTACAATGAGCAGTTCTTC.

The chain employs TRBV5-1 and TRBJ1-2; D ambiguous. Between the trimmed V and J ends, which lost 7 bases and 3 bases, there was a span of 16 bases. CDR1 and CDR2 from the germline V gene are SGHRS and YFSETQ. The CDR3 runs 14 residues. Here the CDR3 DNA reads TGCGCCAGCTACGGAGGGAGGGTGGACTATGGCTACACCTTC. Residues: CASYGGRVDYGYTF.

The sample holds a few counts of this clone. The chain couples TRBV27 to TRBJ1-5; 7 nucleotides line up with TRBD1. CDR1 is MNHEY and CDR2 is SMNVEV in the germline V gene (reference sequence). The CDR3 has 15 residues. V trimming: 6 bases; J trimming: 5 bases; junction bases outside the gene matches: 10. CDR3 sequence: CASREDRFKDQPQHF. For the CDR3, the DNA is TGTGCCAGCAGGGAGGACAGGTTTAAGGATCAGCCCCAGCATTTT.

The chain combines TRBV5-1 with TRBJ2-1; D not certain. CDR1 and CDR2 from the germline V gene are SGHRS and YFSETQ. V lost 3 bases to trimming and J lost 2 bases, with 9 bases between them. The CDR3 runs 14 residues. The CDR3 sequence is CASSSVGPYNEQFF. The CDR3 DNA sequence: TGCGCCAGCAGCTCTGTGGGCCCCTACAATGAGCAGTTCTTC. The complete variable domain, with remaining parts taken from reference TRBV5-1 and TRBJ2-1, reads KAGVTQTPRYLIKTRGQQVTLSCSPISGHRSVSWYQQTPGQGLQFLFEYFSETQRNKGNFPGRFSGRQFSNSRSEMNVSTLELGDSALYLCASSSVGPYNEQFFGPGTRLTVL.

The CDR3 region is CASSYGQGSGNYGYTF. In DNA, the CDR3 is TGTGCCAGCAGTTACGGACAGGGGAGCGGTAACTATGGCTACACCTTC. The V and J genes are TRBV6-2 or TRBV6-3 and TRBJ1-2; 9 nucleotides align to TRBD1. Trimming cost V 2 bases and J 1 base; bases outside gene matches: 5. Germline CDR1 is MNHEY and CDR2 is SVGEGT. CDR3 length equals 16 residues.

This chain's CDR3 is CASSFTTGGVYGYTF. CDR3 coding DNA: TGTGCCAGTAGTTTCACGACAGGGGGTGTCTATGGCTACACCTTC. The rearrangement uses TRBV19 and TRBJ1-2, with 9 bases fitting TRBD1. Unmatched junction bases numbered 8, after V lost 5 bases and J lost 4 bases. The CDR3 length is 15 residues. The germline V gene has CDR1 LNHDA and CDR2 SQIVND (reference sequence).

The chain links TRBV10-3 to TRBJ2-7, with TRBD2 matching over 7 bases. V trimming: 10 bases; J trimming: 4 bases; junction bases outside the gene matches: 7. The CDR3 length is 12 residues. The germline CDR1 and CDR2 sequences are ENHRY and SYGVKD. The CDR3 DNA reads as TGTGCCACCGGGACTATTCATTACGAGCAGTACTTC. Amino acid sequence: CATGTIHYEQYF.

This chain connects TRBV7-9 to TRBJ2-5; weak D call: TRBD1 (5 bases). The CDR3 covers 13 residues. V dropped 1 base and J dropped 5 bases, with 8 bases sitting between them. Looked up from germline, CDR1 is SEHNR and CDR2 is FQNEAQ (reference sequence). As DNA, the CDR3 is TGTGCCAGCAGCTTAGGGGGCGTCGAGACCCAGTACTTC. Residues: CASSLGGVETQYF.

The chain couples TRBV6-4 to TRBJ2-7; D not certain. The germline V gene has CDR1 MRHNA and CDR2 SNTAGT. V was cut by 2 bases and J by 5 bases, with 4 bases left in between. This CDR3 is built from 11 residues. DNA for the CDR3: TGTGCCAGCAGTGACGGGCACGAGCAGTACTTC. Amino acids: CASSDGHEQYF.